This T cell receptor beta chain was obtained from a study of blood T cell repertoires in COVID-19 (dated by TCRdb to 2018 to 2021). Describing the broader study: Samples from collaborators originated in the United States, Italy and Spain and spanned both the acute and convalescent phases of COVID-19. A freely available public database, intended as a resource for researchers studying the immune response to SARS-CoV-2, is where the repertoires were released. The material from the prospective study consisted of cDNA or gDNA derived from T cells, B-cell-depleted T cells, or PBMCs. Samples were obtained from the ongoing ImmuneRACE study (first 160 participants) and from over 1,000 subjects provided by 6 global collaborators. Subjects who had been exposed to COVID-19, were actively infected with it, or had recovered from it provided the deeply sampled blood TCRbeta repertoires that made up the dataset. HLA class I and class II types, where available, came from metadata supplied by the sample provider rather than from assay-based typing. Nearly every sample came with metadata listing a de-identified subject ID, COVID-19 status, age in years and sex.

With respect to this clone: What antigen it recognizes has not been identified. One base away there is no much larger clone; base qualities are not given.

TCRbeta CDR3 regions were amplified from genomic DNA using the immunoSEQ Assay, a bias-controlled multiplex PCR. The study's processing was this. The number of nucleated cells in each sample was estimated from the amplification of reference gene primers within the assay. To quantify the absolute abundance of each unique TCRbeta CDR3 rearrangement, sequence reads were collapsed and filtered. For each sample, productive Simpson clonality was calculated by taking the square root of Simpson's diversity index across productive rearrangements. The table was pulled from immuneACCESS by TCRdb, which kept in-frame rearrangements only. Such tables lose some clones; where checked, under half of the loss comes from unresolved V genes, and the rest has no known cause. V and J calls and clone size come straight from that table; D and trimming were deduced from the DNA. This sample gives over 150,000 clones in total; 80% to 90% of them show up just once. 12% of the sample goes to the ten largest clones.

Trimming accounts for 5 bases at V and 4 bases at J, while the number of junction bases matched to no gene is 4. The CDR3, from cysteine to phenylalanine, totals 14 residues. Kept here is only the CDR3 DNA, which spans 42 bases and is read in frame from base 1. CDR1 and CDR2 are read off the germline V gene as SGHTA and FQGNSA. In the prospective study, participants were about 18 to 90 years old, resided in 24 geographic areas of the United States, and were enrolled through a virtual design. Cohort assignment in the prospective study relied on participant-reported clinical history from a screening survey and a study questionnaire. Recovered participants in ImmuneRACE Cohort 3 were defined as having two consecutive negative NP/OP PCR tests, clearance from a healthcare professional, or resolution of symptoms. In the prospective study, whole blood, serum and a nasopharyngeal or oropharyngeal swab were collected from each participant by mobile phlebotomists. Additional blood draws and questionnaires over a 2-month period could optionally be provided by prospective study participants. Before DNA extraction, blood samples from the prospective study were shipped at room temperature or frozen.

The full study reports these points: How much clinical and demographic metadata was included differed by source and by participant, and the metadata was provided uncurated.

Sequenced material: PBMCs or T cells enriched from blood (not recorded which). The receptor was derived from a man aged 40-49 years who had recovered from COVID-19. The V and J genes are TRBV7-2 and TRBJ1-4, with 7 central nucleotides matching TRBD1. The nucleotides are TGTGCCAGCAGCCGGGACAGTTATAATGAAAAACTGTTTTTT. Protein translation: CASSRDSYNEKLFF.